This is a list of T cell receptor beta chains from one sample in a study of cytomegalovirus exposure and HLA in healthy donors. Clones were sequenced by immunoSEQ multiplex PCR, and TCRdb holds only the in-frame ones, with some missing. The sample shows a few hundred thousand clones, around 88% of them seen only once. Sequenced: PBMCs. These receptors all come from a young woman in good health and CMV-seronegative. Both conserved end residues are part of each CDR3. A D gene is named only where the DNA matches it firmly. Clone size appears in some rows only: once, few, many, or a class for an expanded clone.

>TRBV7-9|TRBJ1-1|NA|NA
CASSSLDSMNTEAFF
TGTGCCAGCAGCTCCCTGGACAGTATGAACACTGAAGCTTTCTTT
>TRBV27|TRBJ2-5|NA|TRBD1
CASSGRQGEETQYF
TGTGCCAGCAGTGGCCGACAGGGGGAAGAGACCCAGTACTTC
>TRBV7-9|TRBJ1-5|NA|NA
CASSQHSSNQPQHF
TGTGCCAGCAGCCAACACAGCAGCAATCAGCCCCAGCATTTT
>TRBV5-4|TRBJ2-3|NA|NA
CASSPTSGSDTQYF
TGTGCCAGCAGCCCCACCAGCGGGTCGGATACGCAGTATTTT
>TRBV4-3|TRBJ2-1|NA|NA
CASRAVEGDEQFF
TGCGCCAGCAGGGCGGTGGAAGGCGATGAGCAGTTCTTC
>TRBV5-1|TRBJ2-3|NA|TRBD2
CASSLGLAGVTDTQYF
TGCGCCAGCAGCCTTGGACTAGCGGGAGTCACAGATACGCAGTATTTT
>TRBV19|TRBJ2-3|NA|TRBD2
CASTQLAGGTDTQYF
TGTGCCAGTACCCAACTAGCGGGAGGGACAGATACGCAGTATTTT
>TRBV10-2|TRBJ2-5|NA|TRBD1
CASMGQFLGETQYF
TGCGCCAGCATGGGACAGTTCCTTGGGGAGACCCAGTACTTC
>TRBV18|TRBJ1-6|NA|NA
CASSPLGRVNSPLHF
TGTGCCAGCTCACCGTTGGGCAGGGTTAATTCACCCCTCCACTTT
>TRBV15|TRBJ2-7|NA|TRBD2
CATSRDRGGVSEQYF
TGTGCCACCAGCAGAGATCGGGGGGGGGTTTCCGAGCAGTACTTC
>TRBV25-1|TRBJ1-1|few|TRBD1
CASPDRENTEAFF
TGTGCCAGCCCAGACAGGGAGAACACTGAAGCTTTCTTT
>TRBV9|TRBJ2-1|NA|TRBD2
CASSVVAGSGGAPYNEQFF
TGTGCCAGCAGCGTAGTAGCGGGTAGCGGGGGGGCCCCCTACAATGAGCAGTTCTTC
>TRBV30|TRBJ2-1|NA|TRBD2
CAWSGLLYNEQFF
TGTGCCTGGTCGGGACTACTTTACAATGAGCAGTTCTTC
>TRBV18|TRBJ2-1|NA|TRBD2
CASSPRGGRVYNEQFF
TGTGCCAGCTCACCGCGGGGCGGGAGGGTCTACAATGAGCAGTTCTTC
>TRBV29-1|TRBJ2-1|NA|NA
CSVVPQGSYNEQFF
TGCAGCGTTGTCCCGCAGGGGTCATACAATGAGCAGTTCTTC
>TRBV7-9|TRBJ2-7|NA|NA
CSSSFAPPYEQYF
TGTTCCAGCAGCTTCGCGCCACCCTACGAGCAGTACTTC
>TRBV29-1|TRBJ2-7|NA|TRBD2
CSVVRVAGGYEQYF
TGCAGCGTTGTACGAGTAGCGGGGGGCTACGAGCAGTACTTC
>TRBV11-3|TRBJ2-7|NA|TRBD2
CASSQGLAGSYEQYF
TGTGCCAGCAGCCAGGGACTAGCGGGCTCCTACGAGCAGTACTTC
>TRBV2|TRBJ2-3|NA|TRBD2
CASKRSSGELNTQYF
TGTGCCAGCAAAAGGTCTAGCGGGGAATTAAATACGCAGTATTTT
>TRBV4-3|TRBJ2-3|NA|NA
CASSQDPPLTRRGRDTQYF
TGCGCCAGCAGCCAAGATCCCCCGCTGACTAGACGAGGAAGGGATACGCAGTATTTT
>TRBV4-1|TRBJ2-3|NA|TRBD1
CASSLGQGLLPTDTQYF
TGCGCCAGCAGCCTAGGACAGGGGCTCCTCCCCACAGATACGCAGTATTTT
>TRBV7-9|TRBJ2-1|NA|TRBD1
CASSLGRGDRGPNEQFF
TGTGCCAGCAGCTTAGGAAGAGGTGACAGGGGTCCCAATGAGCAGTTCTTC